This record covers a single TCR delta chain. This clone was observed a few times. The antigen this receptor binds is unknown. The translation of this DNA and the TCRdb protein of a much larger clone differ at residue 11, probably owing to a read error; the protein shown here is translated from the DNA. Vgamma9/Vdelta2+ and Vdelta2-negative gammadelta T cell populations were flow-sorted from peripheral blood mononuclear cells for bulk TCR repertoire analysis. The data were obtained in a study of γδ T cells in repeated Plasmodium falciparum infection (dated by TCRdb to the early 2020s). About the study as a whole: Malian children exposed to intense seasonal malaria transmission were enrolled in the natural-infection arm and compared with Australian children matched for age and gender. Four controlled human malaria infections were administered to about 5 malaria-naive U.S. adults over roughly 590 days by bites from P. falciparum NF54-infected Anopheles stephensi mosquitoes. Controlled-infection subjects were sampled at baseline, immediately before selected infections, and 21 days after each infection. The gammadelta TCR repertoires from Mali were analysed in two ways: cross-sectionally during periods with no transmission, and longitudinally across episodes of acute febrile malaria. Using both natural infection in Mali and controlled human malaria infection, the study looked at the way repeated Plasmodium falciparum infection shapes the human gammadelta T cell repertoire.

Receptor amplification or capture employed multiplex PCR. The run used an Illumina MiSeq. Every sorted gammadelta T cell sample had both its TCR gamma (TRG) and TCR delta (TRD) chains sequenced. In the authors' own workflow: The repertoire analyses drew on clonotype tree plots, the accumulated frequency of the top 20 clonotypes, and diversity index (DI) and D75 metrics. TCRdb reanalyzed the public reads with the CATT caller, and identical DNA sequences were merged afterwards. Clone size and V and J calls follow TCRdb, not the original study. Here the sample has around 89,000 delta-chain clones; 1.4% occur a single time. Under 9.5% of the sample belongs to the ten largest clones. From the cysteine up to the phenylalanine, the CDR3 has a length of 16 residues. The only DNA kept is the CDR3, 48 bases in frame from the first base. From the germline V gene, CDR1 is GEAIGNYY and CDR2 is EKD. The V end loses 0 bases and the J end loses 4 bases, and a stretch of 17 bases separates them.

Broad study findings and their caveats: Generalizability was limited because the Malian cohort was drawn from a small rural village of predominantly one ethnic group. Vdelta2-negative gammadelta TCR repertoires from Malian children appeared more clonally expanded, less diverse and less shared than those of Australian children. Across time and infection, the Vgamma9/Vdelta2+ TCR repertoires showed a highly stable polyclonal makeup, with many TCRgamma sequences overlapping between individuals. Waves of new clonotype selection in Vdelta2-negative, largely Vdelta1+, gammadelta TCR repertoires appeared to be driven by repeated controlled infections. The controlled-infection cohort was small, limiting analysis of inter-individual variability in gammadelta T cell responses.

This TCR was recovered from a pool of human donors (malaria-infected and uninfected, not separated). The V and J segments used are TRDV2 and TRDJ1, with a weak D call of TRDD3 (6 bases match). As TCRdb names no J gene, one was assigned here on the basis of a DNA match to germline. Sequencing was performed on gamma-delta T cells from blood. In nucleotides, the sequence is TGTGCCTGTGACACCGTTGGGGGCCCCACCCTCGATAAACTCATCTTT. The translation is CACDTVGGPTLDKLIF.